This T cell receptor beta chain was identified during a study of shared clonotypes between healthy human individuals. Assay used: immunoSEQ multiplex PCR; TCRdb lists only in-frame clones, some missing. The sample lists approximately 1.5 million clones, 97% to 99% seen once, with over 0.3% in the top ten. Turning to this clone: Its cognate antigen is unknown.

Trimming cost V 6 bases and J 7 bases; bases outside gene matches: 7. Germline CDR1 SGHRS, CDR2 YFSETQ. The CDR3 length is 13 residues. The donors were all Caucasian adults (living in Nashville, Tennessee). Broader study findings: Roughly 5.3% of naive CD4 clonotypes were common to several donors.

The genes are TRBV5-1 and TRBJ2-5; 9 bases are a match to TRBD2. The sequenced sample consisted of naive CD4+ T cells sorted from blood. Subset denoted: CD45RA+ positively selected. The receptor's source is a man under 40 in good health. This CDR3 reads CASKISGSGTQYF. In nucleotides, the CDR3 is TGCGCCAGCAAGATTAGCGGGAGTGGGACCCAGTACTTC.